This is a list of T cell receptor beta chains from one sample in a study of T-cell memory formation after mild COVID-19. TCRdb called the 5' RACE reads again in MiXCR, with one record for every CDR3 protein. This table has hundreds of thousands of distinct CDR3 sequences, less than 20% appearing once. Sample: PBMCs or a T cell subset sorted from them (not recorded which). The receptors derive from an adult woman who had mild COVID-19 (a few samples of this study predate the infection). Cell type and time point are not known. Each CDR3 is given with its conserved first and last residue. The order of the fields is D gene, J gene, V gene, clone size, CDR3 length, CDR3 DNA, CDR3 protein. A D gene is named only where the DNA matches it firmly. Not every row has a clone size; where given, it reads once, few, many or a size class.

. TRBJ1-6 TRBV4-1 . 15 TGCGCCAGCAGTAGGTCCCGGGGGCTTAATTCACCCCTCCACTTT CASSRSRGLNSPLHF
TRBD1 TRBJ1-5 TRBV15 . 15 TGTGCCACCAGCAGGAACGGACAGGGTGATCAGCCCCAGCATTTT CATSRNGQGDQPQHF
. TRBJ1-3 TRBV12-3/TRBV12-4 few 16 TGTGCCAGCAGTTTTCCCTATCAGGGAGCTGGAAACACCATATATTTT CASSFPYQGAGNTIYF
. TRBJ2-5 TRBV5-5 few 14 TGTGCCAGCAGCTTGTGGCAGGACCAAGAGACCCAGTACTTC CASSLWQDQETQYF
TRBD1 TRBJ1-1 TRBV30 . 15 TGTGCCTGGAGTAGAGACAGGGGGCGTTGGACTGAAGCTTTCTTT CAWSRDRGRWTEAFF
TRBD2 TRBJ2-5 TRBV5-1 . 14 TGCGCCAGCAGTCAAATTAGCGGGAAAGAGACCCAGTACTTC CASSQISGKETQYF
TRBD1 TRBJ1-1 TRBV20-1 few 14 TGCAGTGCCCACAGGGGGCGCAGGAACACTGAAGCTTTCTTT CSAHRGRRNTEAFF
. TRBJ2-5 TRBV7-3 . 15 TGTGCCAGCAGCTTAATTGCAGGGAACCAAGAGACCCAGTACTTC CASSLIAGNQETQYF
. TRBJ2-5 TRBV5-4 many 15 TGTGCCAGCAGCTTGGCCGGAGGCAGCCAAGAGACCCAGTACTTC CASSLAGGSQETQYF
. TRBJ1-1 TRBV4-3 large 13 TGCGCCAGCAGCCAACCCGGGGGTGCCGAAGCTTTCTTT CASSQPGGAEAFF
TRBD2 TRBJ2-2 TRBV27 many 18 TGTGCCAGCAGTATGCCGGGACTAGCGGGAGGAGGGACCGGGGAGCTGTTTTTT CASSMPGLAGGGTGELFF
. TRBJ1-2 TRBV7-2 few 13 TGTGCCAGCACCGCCGTAAACAGGGCTGGCTACACCTTC CASTAVNRAGYTF
TRBD1 TRBJ2-3 TRBV24-1 few 16 TGTGCCACCAGTGATTTGCCCGGGACAGGGACAGATACGCAGTATTTT CATSDLPGTGTDTQYF
. TRBJ2-3 TRBV6-5 . 14 TGTGCCAGCAGTTACGTCGCGTGGGCAGATACGCAGTATTTT CASSYVAWADTQYF
TRBD2 TRBJ2-1 TRBV20-1 few 16 TGCAGCCACAGGACTAGCGGGGGGGCCCTCTACAATGAGCAGTTCTTC CSHRTSGGALYNEQFF
. TRBJ1-1 TRBV11-2 few 15 TGTGCCAGCAGCTTAGAGGTGGCAGGGAACACTGAAGCTTTCTTT CASSLEVAGNTEAFF
. TRBJ2-5 TRBV24-1 few 14 TGTGCCACCAGTCAAAGCGGAACCCAAGAGACCCAGTACTTC CATSQSGTQETQYF
. TRBJ1-1 TRBV5-1 . 14 TGCGCCAGCAGCCAGGGATTCGGCAACACTGAAGCTTTCTTT CASSQGFGNTEAFF
TRBD2 TRBJ2-1 TRBV5-5 . 14 TGTGCCATCAGCTGGGCTAGCGGGGTCAATGAGCAGTTCTTC CAISWASGVNEQFF
. TRBJ1-2 TRBV5-4 . 16 TGTGCCAGCAGCTCGGGAACCCGAGAGGATAGCTATGGCTACACCTTC CASSSGTREDSYGYTF
TRBD2 TRBJ2-5 TRBV20-1 few 15 TGCAGTGCTAGAGATATGCGGGAGATTTTAGAGACCCAGTACTTC CSARDMREILETQYF
. TRBJ1-2 TRBV24-1 medium-sized 12 TGTGCCACCAGTCGCCAGGGTTTTGGCTACACCTTC CATSRQGFGYTF
. TRBJ2-7 TRBV5-1 . 17 TGCGCCAGCAGCTTGGTTTCTACCTCGGGGGTCGCCTACGAGCAGTACTTC CASSLVSTSGVAYEQYF
. TRBJ1-3 TRBV20-1 . 14 TGCAGTGCTAGGGACAAGTCCTCTGGAAACACCATATATTTT CSARDKSSGNTIYF
. TRBJ2-3 TRBV24-1 . 14 TGTGCCACCAGTGATACGGGTACCACAGATACGCAGTATTTT CATSDTGTTDTQYF
. TRBJ2-3 TRBV7-2 few 14 TGTGCCAGCAGCTCCCAAGGAGTGGTAGATACGCAGTATTTT CASSSQGVVDTQYF
. TRBJ1-1 TRBV29-1 . 13 TGCAGCGTCCGACAGAGAATGAACACTGAAGCTTTCTTT CSVRQRMNTEAFF
TRBD1 TRBJ1-6 TRBV6-5 . 16 TGTGCCAGCAGTCGCGGGACAGTCCCCTATAATTCACCCCTCCACTTT CASSRGTVPYNSPLHF
. TRBJ2-2 TRBV9 few 13 TGTGCCAGCAGCGTAGACCCCGCCGGGGAGCTGTTTTTT CASSVDPAGELFF
. TRBJ1-1 TRBV27 . 13 TGTGCCAGCAGTTTAGATTGGGGGTATGAAGCTTTCTTT CASSLDWGYEAFF
. TRBJ2-3 TRBV20-1 . 10 TGCAGTGCTGGATCACATACGCAGTATTTT CSAGSHTQYF
TRBD2 TRBJ2-5 TRBV14 . 13 TGTGCCAGCAGCCAGGGACTAGCGCAGACCCAGTACTTC CASSQGLAQTQYF
TRBD2 TRBJ2-1 TRBV11-2 few 14 TGTGCCAGCAGCTCCTGGACTAGCGGGAATGAGCAGTTCTTC CASSSWTSGNEQFF
. TRBJ2-3 TRBV5-6 . 17 TGTGCCAGCAGCTTGACGGGGGGCCTTCCTAGCACAGATACGCAGTATTTT CASSLTGGLPSTDTQYF
. TRBJ2-1 TRBV5-1 many 14 TGCGCCAGCAGCCGGACAAACTCCTACAATGAGCAGTTCTTC CASSRTNSYNEQFF
. TRBJ2-3 TRBV12-3/TRBV12-4 many 11 TGTGCCAGCAGCGGCCACGATACGCAGTATTTT CASSGHDTQYF
TRBD2 TRBJ2-5 TRBV5-1 . 16 TGCGCCAGCAGCGCCGGGACTAGCGGGGGGCACGAGACCCAGTACTTC CASSAGTSGGHETQYF
. TRBJ2-7 TRBV12-3/TRBV12-4 . 13 TGTGCCAGCAGTTTGGAGGCTTCCTACGAGCAGTACTTC CASSLEASYEQYF
. TRBJ2-2 TRBV4-2 many 14 TGTGCCAGCAGCGTGCAGGGTTCAACCGGGGAGCTGTTTTTT CASSVQGSTGELFF
. TRBJ2-1 TRBV5-1 many 14 TGCGCCAGCAGCTCCCAACCGGCCTACAATGAGCAGTTCTTC CASSSQPAYNEQFF
TRBD2 TRBJ2-1 TRBV12-3/TRBV12-4 . 16 TGTGCCAGCAGTTTAGAGCCTAGCGGGGGGGCCGATGAGCAGTTCTTC CASSLEPSGGADEQFF
. TRBJ2-7 TRBV12-1 . 14 TGTGCCAGCAGCTTGACTAGGCAGATCTACGAGCAGTACTTC CASSLTRQIYEQYF
TRBD1 TRBJ2-3 TRBV12-3/TRBV12-4 few 16 TGTGCCAGCAGTTCCCAAAGGACAGGACTTACGGATACGCAGTATTTT CASSSQRTGLTDTQYF
. TRBJ2-5 TRBV11-3 . 14 TGTGCCAGCAGCGACGACAGTTACCAAGAGACCCAGTACTTC CASSDDSYQETQYF
TRBD2 TRBJ2-1 TRBV7-3 . 16 TGTGCCAGCAGCTTAAAGGGAGGGCAGTCCTACAATGAGCAGTTCTTC CASSLKGGQSYNEQFF
. TRBJ1-3 TRBV12-3/TRBV12-4 . 14 TGTGCCAGCAGTCGACGGAGATCTGGAAACACCATATATTTT CASSRRRSGNTIYF
. TRBJ2-1 TRBV5-1 few 14 TGCGCCAGCAGCGCCGGGTGGACGGGTAATGAGCAGTTCTTC CASSAGWTGNEQFF
. TRBJ1-1 TRBV4-2 few 20 TGTGCCAGCAGCCGAGCTCCAGGTAATCTGAGATCCAGGGCTATTACTGAAGCTTTCTTT CASSRAPGNLRSRAITEAFF
. TRBJ1-1 TRBV20-1 . 13 TGCAGTGCCCACAATGGAATGAACACTGAAGCTTTCTTT CSAHNGMNTEAFF
. TRBJ2-7 TRBV7-9 few 14 TGTGCCAGCAGCTTAGAGGGAGACTTCTACGAGCAGTACTTC CASSLEGDFYEQYF
TRBD2 TRBJ2-1 TRBV11-3 . 18 TGTGCCAGCAGCTTAGTGTATTGGGGACTAGCGGGAGCGAGAGAGCAGTTCTTC CASSLVYWGLAGAREQFF
TRBD2 TRBJ2-2 TRBV25-1 . 20 TGTGCCAGCAGTGATCCTCCCGGACTAGCGGGGGGGCCGAGCACCGGGGAGCTGTTTTTT CASSDPPGLAGGPSTGELFF
TRBD1 TRBJ1-5 TRBV12-3/TRBV12-4 . 15 TGTGCCAGCAGTTTAGCTACAGGGGATCGGCAGCCCCAGCATTTT CASSLATGDRQPQHF
. TRBJ1-3 TRBV5-1 few 17 TGCGCCAGCAGCTTGGAGGGAAATCCTGGATCCGGAAACACCATATATTTT CASSLEGNPGSGNTIYF